The clone carrying this T cell receptor beta chain has at least ten counts. TCRdb independently ran MiXCR on the 5' RACE reads; one entry per CDR3 protein. This sample yields approximately 390,000 distinct CDR3 sequences, of which 16% are seen a single time; around a fifth belongs to the top ten. This entry belongs to a study of T-cell memory formation after mild COVID-19. This clonotype was sampled from a man younger than 35 who had mild COVID-19 (a few samples of this study predate the infection). Cell type and time point are not known. Sequenced input: PBMCs or a T cell subset sorted from them (not recorded which).

CDR3 amino acids: CASSGQLNTEAFF. CDR3 DNA: TGTGCCAGCAGTGGACAGCTGAACACTGAAGCTTTCTTT. V usage is TRBV2 and J usage is TRBJ1-1; D may be TRBD1 (5 bases). The germline CDR1 and CDR2 sequences are SNHLY and FYNNEI. The V end was cut by 4 bases, the J end by 0 bases, with 6 bases between. CDR3 length: 13 residues. The full variable domain, completed using reference TRBV2 and TRBJ1-1, is EPEVTQTPSHQVTQMGQEVILRCVPISNHLYFYWYRQILGQKVEFLVSFYNNEISEKSEIFDDQFSVERPDGSNFTLKIRSTKLEDSAMYFCASSGQLNTEAFFGQGTRLTVV.